The clone carrying this T cell receptor (beta chain) was seen ten or more times. Its antigen is still unknown. This sample was included in a study of tumor and adjacent non-tumor tissue in lung cancer. This sample's RNA came from whole unsorted tissue. Three rounds of nested PCR, following a modified ARM-PCR protocol, produced the TCRbeta library. TCRdb re-analysed the multiplex PCR reads in MiXCR, keeping a single row per CDR3 protein. The data contain some 200,000 distinct CDR3 sequences, around 70% of them singletons. Trimming took 5 bases from V and 8 from J; bases not matched to a gene: 6. CDR1 and CDR2 from the germline V gene are SGHNT and YENEEA. This CDR3 region has 14 residues. General study points: Patients with more diverse tumor TCRs had worse survival. Normal lung showed higher cumulative top 100 clone frequency than tumor. TCR diversity was significantly greater in tumor than normal lung tissue.

The receptor comes from a man aged 55 to 70 with non-small cell lung cancer. The J gene is TRBJ2-1, the V gene TRBV11-3, with 10 bases aligning to TRBD1. The sequenced sample was lung tumor tissue. The CDR3, as DNA: TGTGCCAGCAGCCCCCGGGACAGGGGCCATGAGCAGTTCTTC. It translates to CASSPRDRGHEQFF. The full variable domain, with the rest looked up from reference TRBV11-3 and TRBJ2-1, is EAGVVQSPRYKIIEKKQPVAFWCNPISGHNTLYWYLQNLGQGPELLIRYENEEAVDDSQLPKDRFSAERLKGVDSTLKIQPAELGDSAVYLCASSPRDRGHEQFFGPGTRLTVL.